A selection of T cell receptor beta chains follows, all from one sample in a study of shared clonotypes between healthy human individuals. The repertoire was sequenced with immunoSEQ multiplex PCR; TCRdb's copy has only in-frame clones and lacks some. This sample yields some 1.1 million clones, of which around 77% are seen a single time; roughly 0.82% belongs to the top ten. The sequenced sample consisted of memory CD4+ T cells from PBMCs. The receptors were sampled from a man aged 18-30 years in good health. Some clones in this sample may be carry-over from other donors' samples. Both conserved end residues are part of each CDR3. The order of the fields is V gene, J gene, CDR3 protein.

>TRBV4-2|NA
CASSLDRGLAYEQYF
>TRBV4-2|TRBJ1-2
CASSQVSTVKGYTF
>TRBV5-8|TRBJ2-3
CASSFLGLVWASSSTDTQYF
>TRBV5-1|TRBJ1-1
CASSLDRDNGEAFF
>TRBV28|TRBJ2-3
CASTAGSVSDTQYF
>TRBV19|TRBJ1-2
CASRRQGNYGYTF
>TRBV19|TRBJ1-5
CASSIWLGGAGNQPQHF
>TRBV5-1|TRBJ1-1
CASSLYGKNTEAFF
>TRBV7-3|TRBJ2-1
CASSPGPHYNEQFF
>TRBV5-1|TRBJ2-5
CASTRSGNQETQYF
>TRBV10-2|TRBJ1-1
CASSSWNMNTEAFF
>TRBV7-9|TRBJ2-4
CASTSLRGMTKNIQYF
>TRBV2|TRBJ2-4
CASSGPTGWQNIQYF
>TRBV18|TRBJ1-5
CASSRQQGNQPQHF
>TRBV28|TRBJ1-1
CASSGGLWDLQTEAFF
>TRBV29-1|TRBJ1-1
CSVDPGSGNTEAFF
>TRBV11-3|TRBJ2-1
CASSTGLAGGDEQFF
>TRBV6-5|TRBJ2-1
CATKTAGVGNEQFF
>TRBV5-1|TRBJ2-4
CASSLFGVGNIQYF
>TRBV6-6|NA
CASSYTASGSSYEQYF
>TRBV28|TRBJ1-1
CASSQTGEAFF
>TRBV2|TRBJ1-2
CASSWDRENGYTF
>TRBV2|TRBJ1-1
CASSGQGGVTEAFF
>TRBV2|TRBJ2-7
CASSEALVEYF
>TRBV11-1|TRBJ1-2
CASSATPGTAGGYTF
>TRBV18|TRBJ2-6
CASSQNRVLGSGANVLTF
>TRBV9|TRBJ1-3
CASSVGGAENTIYF
>TRBV29-1|TRBJ1-2
CSVARDGPYGYTF
>TRBV6-5|TRBJ2-1
CASKEAFYNEQFF
>TRBV10-3|TRBJ1-4
CAISEVGGRGEKLFF
>TRBV11-3|TRBJ2-1
CASSPRTGGNEQFF
>TRBV9|TRBJ2-1
CASSGGWQNNEQFF
>TRBV20-1|TRBJ2-2
CSASTGGELFF
>TRBV28|TRBJ1-1
CASSFPGFSGEGLGTEAFF
>TRBV28|TRBJ1-5
CASSPLGARSNQPQHF
>TRBV6-5|TRBJ1-4
CASTQHRSGGEKLFF
>TRBV10-3|TRBJ2-1
CAISSGRDGEQFF
>TRBV5-1|TRBJ2-3
CASSDPRTGGTDTQYF
>TRBV5-1|TRBJ1-4
CASSTTGVANEKLFF
>TRBV30|TRBJ1-2
CAWSITGYRGYTF
>TRBV2|TRBJ1-3
CASSGTGVNTIYF
>TRBV5-4|TRBJ1-4
CASSLDRGGGEKLFF
>TRBV5-4|TRBJ2-2
CASSLVGRGYTGELFF
>TRBV18|TRBJ1-2
CASSPSSEYGYTF
>TRBV7-2|TRBJ1-2
CASSPTPGGMKWYGYTF
>TRBV7-2|TRBJ2-2
CASSFRTGDTGELFF
>TRBV29-1|TRBJ2-3
CSGDRGGTDTQYF
>TRBV28|TRBJ2-2
CASEGPSTGELFF
>TRBV7-8|TRBJ2-1
CASSLAGGGPLTNEQFF
>TRBV28|TRBJ2-1
CASSSIPRTEQFF
>TRBV10-3|TRBJ2-7
CAISEREGQYF
>TRBV6-6|TRBJ2-3
CASSPGREADTQYF
>TRBV4-2|TRBJ1-2
CASSQPGGGPYGYTF
>TRBV9|TRBJ2-5
CASSVGASGRSVETQYF
>TRBV6-1|TRBJ1-5
CASSEVRLGEPQHF